Following are 32 T cell receptor beta chains from one sample sequenced in a study of lymphopenia after photon versus proton radiotherapy. The method was immunoSEQ multiplex PCR; TCRdb's version includes in-frame clones alone and lacks a portion of them. The sample shows roughly 41,000 clones, over 65% of them seen only once. The sequencing here drew on peripheral blood, taken from a patient treated with photon-based radiotherapy. The receptors here all came from a man aged 45-60 years with gastric cancer.

V is TRBV28 and J is TRBJ2-5, with 9 bases lining up with TRBD2. V dropped 7 bases and J dropped 5; count of bases not matched to a gene: 5. Germline lookup yields CDR1 MDHEN and CDR2 SYDVKM. CDR3 length: 13 amino acids. The chain's CDR3 is CASNLAGVETQYF. The DNA of the CDR3 is TGTGCCAGCAACTTAGCGGGAGTTGAGACCCAGTACTTC.

The chain joins TRBV10-3 to TRBJ1-5; TRBD1 might be the D (5 bases). The CDR3 covers 16 residues. Trimming stripped 2 bases from V and 3 bases from J, with 14 bases between. Per the germline V gene, CDR1 is ENHRY and CDR2 is SYGVKD. The CDR3 loop is CAISERGGTTNQPQHF. The CDR3 DNA sequence: TGTGCCATCAGTGAGCGGGGGGGGACGACCAATCAGCCCCAGCATTTT.

The chain has TRBV5-4 and TRBJ1-1; D is undetermined. Trimming cost V 3 bases and J 1 base, with 10 bases left between them. CDR1 SGHNT and CDR2 YYREEE come from the germline V gene (reference sequence). The CDR3 totals 14 residues. CDR3 sequence (DNA): TGTGCCAGCAGCTCCCTAAAAAGGAACACTGAAGCTTTCTTT. Residues: CASSSLKRNTEAFF.

The V and J genes are TRBV5-5 and TRBJ1-4; a weak D match, TRBD1 (6 bases). The V and J ends lost 2 bases and 5 bases respectively, with 16 bases between them. This CDR3 is built from 16 residues. Per germline, CDR1 SGHKS and CDR2 YYEKEE (reference sequence). CDR3 sequence reads: CASSFHRDHPNEKLFF. CDR3 nucleotides: TGTGCCAGCAGCTTTCACAGGGACCACCCAAATGAAAAACTGTTTTTT. Based on the CDR3 plus reference TRBV5-5 and TRBJ1-4, the full variable domain is DAGVTQSPTHLIKTRGQQVTLRCSPISGHKSVSWYQQVLGQGPQFIFQYYEKEERGRGNFPDRFSARQFPNYSSELNVNALLLGDSALYLCASSFHRDHPNEKLFFGSGTQLSVL.

This chain uses TRBV6-1 with TRBJ1-1; 10 nucleotides align to TRBD1. The CDR3 is 13 residues long. Per the germline V gene, CDR1 is MNHNS and CDR2 is SASEGT. The trim removed 10 bases at V and 2 bases at J, leaving 4 bases unmatched. In nucleotides, the CDR3 is TGTGCCACCAGACAGGGGGCAAACACTGAAGCTTTCTTT. Its protein is CATRQGANTEAFF.

The CDR3 here is CSARGTSGYEQYF. The CDR3 region has the DNA TGCAGCGCCCGGGGGACTAGCGGGTACGAGCAGTACTTC. V is TRBV29-1 and J is TRBJ2-7; 12 positions match TRBD2. V shed 7 bases and J 4 bases; nucleotides not matched to a gene: 5. In germline, CDR1 is SQVTM, CDR2 ANQGSEA. The CDR3 totals 13 residues.

This chain joins TRBV6-1 and TRBJ2-1, with 9 nucleotides matching TRBD2. Germline lookup yields CDR1 MNHNS and CDR2 SASEGT. This CDR3 has 14 amino acids. Trimming at V came to 5 bases and at J to 6 bases, leaving 5 bases not matched to a gene. The CDR3 nucleotides read TGTGCCAGCAGTTTAGCGGGAGTGTTCAATGAGCAGTTCTTC. It yields the protein CASSLAGVFNEQFF.

The V gene is TRBV29-1, the J gene TRBJ2-5; the D is unclear. The V gene lost 4 bases and the J gene lost 5 bases, with 14 bases spanning the gap. The V gene's germline CDR1 is SQVTM and CDR2 ANQGSEA. The CDR3 runs to 13 residues. CDR3 amino acids: CSVARTKGETQYF. The CDR3, as DNA: TGCAGCGTTGCGAGGACGAAAGGGGAGACCCAGTACTTC.

CDR3 nucleotides: TGTGCCAGCAGTTCAACAGGGGGCGAAATCCCAGATACGCAGTATTTT. It specifies CASSSTGGEIPDTQYF. This sequence joins TRBV28 and TRBJ2-3, with 9 bases lining up with TRBD1. The CDR3 runs 16 residues. The germline V gene encodes CDR1 MDHEN and CDR2 SYDVKM. With 4 bases clipped from V and 4 bases from J, the junction kept 9 bases outside the gene matches.

V usage is TRBV5-1 and J usage is TRBJ2-7; 13 bases agree with TRBD2. CDR1 SGHRS and CDR2 YFSETQ come from the germline V gene. Trimming at V came to 0 bases and at J to 7 bases, leaving 7 bases not matched to a gene. This CDR3 spans 16 amino acids. CDR3 sequence reads: CASSLGLAGGPREQYF. CDR3 bases: TGCGCCAGCAGCTTGGGACTAGCGGGAGGCCCCAGGGAGCAGTACTTC.

V usage is TRBV9 and J usage is TRBJ1-5, with D possibly matching TRBD1 (5 bases). The ends were cut back, 0 bases at V and 2 bases at J, with 9 bases in the middle. The V gene's germline CDR1 is SGDLS and CDR2 YYNGEE. The CDR3 covers 15 residues. The CDR3 region is CASSVGGTGNQPQHF. CDR3 DNA sequence: TGTGCCAGCAGCGTAGGAGGGACGGGCAATCAGCCCCAGCATTTT.

The chain is built from TRBV23-1 and TRBJ1-2; D remains unclear. TRBV23-1 is treated as an ORF (open reading frame) with a function not yet certain. Trimming took 4 bases from V and 1 from J, leaving 10 bases between them. This CDR3 has 14 amino acids. The CDR3 DNA follows: TGCGCCAGCAGTCGGGCAGCGCTTAACTATGGCTACACCTTC. Protein product: CASSRAALNYGYTF.

This clone is classed as medium-sized (0.01 to 0.1%). The J gene is TRBJ2-7, the V gene TRBV5-1; no firm D call. The CDR3 covers 12 residues. The germline V gene has CDR1 SGHRS and CDR2 YFSETQ. V was trimmed by 4 bases and J by 4 bases, leaving 9 bases between them. The CDR3: CASSPSGYEQYF. The DNA for the CDR3 is TGCGCCAGCAGCCCTTCCGGGTACGAGCAGTACTTC. Full variable domain (remainder filled in from reference TRBV5-1 and TRBJ2-7): KAGVTQTPRYLIKTRGQQVTLSCSPISGHRSVSWYQQTPGQGLQFLFEYFSETQRNKGNFPGRFSGRQFSNSRSEMNVSTLELGDSALYLCASSPSGYEQYFGPGTRLTVT.

The CDR3 region has the DNA TGTGCCAGCAGCTTAAACACCGGGGAGCTGTTTTTT. Translating it yields CASSLNTGELFF. V and J are TRBV7-2 and TRBJ2-2; D not resolved. Germline lookup yields CDR1 SGHTA and CDR2 FQGNSA. The CDR3 runs to 12 residues. V lost 2 bases and J lost 2, with 0 bases in between.

The CDR3 DNA is TGTGCCAGCAGTTCGGGACAGGGGGGTGAAAAACTGTTTTTT. Amino acid sequence: CASSSGQGGEKLFF. This chain links TRBV6-9 with TRBJ1-4; 11 bases are shared with TRBD1. From germline, CDR1 is MNHGY and CDR2 SVAAGI. Trimming at V came to 4 bases and at J to 7 bases, leaving 2 bases not matched to a gene. This CDR3 region has 14 residues.

The chain combines TRBV6-6 with TRBJ2-1; possible D gene TRBD1, 6 bases. The CDR3 runs 13 residues. V was cut by 6 bases and J by 2 bases, with 8 bases left in between. CDR1 is MNHNY and CDR2 is SVGAGI in the germline V gene (reference sequence). The CDR3: CASSRDTYNEQFF. The CDR3 coding sequence is TGTGCCAGCAGCCGGGACACCTACAATGAGCAGTTCTTC.

The J gene is TRBJ2-7, the V gene TRBV18, with 9 bases lining up with TRBD2. Looked up from germline, CDR1 is KGHSH and CDR2 is LQKENI. CDR3 length: 15 amino acids. V was clipped by 0 bases and J by 7 bases; unmatched bases: 7. The CDR3 bases are TGTGCCAGCTCACCACCGGCGGGAGGGCCGGAAGAGCAGTACTTC. It yields the protein CASSPPAGGPEEQYF.

Only one count was recorded for this clone. V is TRBV7-2 and J is TRBJ2-2; tentative D call: TRBD1 (6 bases). The V end was cut by 5 bases, the J end by 2 bases, with 15 bases between. The germline gives CDR1 SGHTA, CDR2 FQGNSA. This CDR3 spans 16 amino acids. CDR3 region: CASSTQPGGNTGELFF. In DNA, the CDR3 is TGTGCCAGCAGCACCCAACCTGGGGGCAACACCGGGGAGCTGTTTTTT.

The CDR3 nucleotides are TGTGCTAGTGGTTTGGTCGTAACACCGGGACTAGCAGCCACTCCCCTTAATGAGCAGTTCTTC. Residues: CASGLVVTPGLAATPLNEQFF. The rearrangement uses TRBV12-5 and TRBJ2-1; 9 nucleotides agree with TRBD2. CDR3 length: 21 amino acids. CDR1 is LGHNT and CDR2 is FRNRAP in the germline V gene. J gave up 7 bases and V 0 bases, and 22 bases lay outside the gene matches.

The V call is TRBV28, the J call TRBJ1-2; 9 bases match TRBD1. This CDR3 spans 14 amino acids. J was trimmed by 4 bases and V by 5 bases; bases with no gene match: 5. In germline, CDR1 is MDHEN, CDR2 SYDVKM. This CDR3 reads CASSAPGQGYGYTF. DNA for the CDR3: TGTGCCAGCAGTGCACCGGGACAGGGCTATGGCTACACCTTC.

The chain is built from TRBV10-3 and TRBJ1-2; 8 positions match TRBD1. CDR3 length: 15 residues. J was trimmed by 5 bases and V by 0 bases; bases with no gene match: 5. Germline V gene lookup returns CDR1 ENHRY and CDR2 SYGVKD. The CDR3 spells CAISESNRGKYGYTF. The CDR3, as DNA: TGTGCCATCAGTGAGTCGAACAGGGGGAAATATGGCTACACCTTC.

The rearrangement joins TRBV5-6 to TRBJ2-7; tentatively, D is TRBD1 (6 bases). V lost 0 bases, J lost 7 bases, and 11 bases lay in between. The CDR3 runs 13 residues. The germline CDR1 and CDR2 sequences are SGHDT and YYEEEE. As DNA, the CDR3 is TGTGCCAGCAGCTTGGGTATACAGGGAGAGCAGTACTTC. It specifies CASSLGIQGEQYF.

V gene TRBV12-5 combines with J gene TRBJ2-1; 9 bases are a match to TRBD2. J was trimmed by 4 bases and V by 6 bases; bases with no gene match: 10. CDR1 and CDR2 from the germline V gene are LGHNT and FRNRAP. The length of the CDR3 is 16 residues. CDR3 DNA sequence: TGTGCTAGTGGCAGAACTACTAGCGGGTCGTACAATGAGCAGTTCTTC. As protein: CASGRTTSGSYNEQFF.

This chain uses TRBV6-6 with TRBJ1-1; D gene unclear. The V end was cut by 5 bases, the J end by 2 bases, with 15 bases between. Germline CDR1 reads MNHNY; CDR2 reads SVGAGI (reference sequence). The CDR3 loop spans 15 amino acids. The CDR3 nucleotides are TGTGCCAGCAGTCTTACGTTGGGAGTTAACACTGAAGCTTTCTTT. Amino acids: CASSLTLGVNTEAFF.

The chain couples TRBV11-2 to TRBJ1-3; D is unclear. The CDR3 extends over 15 amino acids. Germline CDR1 SGHAT, CDR2 FQNNGV. V lost 6 bases and J 0 bases, leaving 12 bases between the germline ends. The CDR3: CASRVTATSGNTIYF. CDR3 DNA: TGTGCCAGCAGGGTTACAGCCACCTCTGGAAACACCATATATTTT.

This chain connects TRBV7-1 to TRBJ1-3; 9 positions match TRBD1. TRBV7-1 is noted as an ORF with a role that remains uncertain. This CDR3 has 18 amino acids. V gave up 4 bases and J gave up 4 bases; unmatched junction bases: 14. The CDR3 protein is CASSFYPGQGKTGNTIYF. As DNA, the CDR3 is TGTGCCAGCAGCTTCTACCCTGGACAGGGGAAAACCGGAAACACCATATATTTT.

The CDR3 here is CASSLVGGSTDTQYF. The CDR3 coding sequence is TGTGCCAGCAGCTTAGTCGGCGGGAGTACAGATACGCAGTATTTT. V is TRBV7-2 and J is TRBJ2-3, with 7 nucleotides matching TRBD2. The CDR3 runs 15 residues. The trim removed 1 base at V and 3 bases at J, leaving 4 bases unmatched. The germline gives CDR1 SGHTA, CDR2 FQGNSA.

The chain combines TRBV19 with TRBJ2-2; D unclear. Between the trimmed V and J ends, which lost 4 bases and 0 bases, there was a span of 15 bases. Germline values: CDR1 LNHDA, CDR2 SQIVND (reference sequence). There are 17 residues in the CDR3. The CDR3 bases are TGTGCCAGTAGTACCCGACACGGTCGGGCGAACACCGGGGAGCTGTTTTTT. It translates to CASSTRHGRANTGELFF. Using reference TRBV19 and TRBJ2-2 for the parts outside the CDR3, the full variable domain is DGGITQSPKYLFRKEGQNVTLSCEQNLNHDAMYWYRQDPGQGLRLIYYSQIVNDFQKGDIAEGYSVSREKKESFPLTVTSAQKNPTAFYLCASSTRHGRANTGELFFGEGSRLTVL.

This clone was detected only once. The V and J genes are TRBV19 and TRBJ2-6; the D is unclear. This CDR3 has 15 amino acids. Trimming removed 3 bases at V and 4 bases at J, with 10 bases between. The germline CDR1 and CDR2 sequences are LNHDA and SQIVND (reference sequence). The CDR3 is CASSMNVPGANVLTF. The DNA for the CDR3 is TGTGCCAGTAGTATGAACGTTCCAGGGGCCAACGTCCTGACTTTC.

The chain links TRBV15 to TRBJ1-4, with D hard to call. In germline, CDR1 is LNHNV, CDR2 YYDKDF (reference sequence). The CDR3 sequence is 15 residues long. The V gene lost 0 bases and the J gene lost 7 bases, with 12 bases spanning the gap. CDR3 loop: CATSRDRGSPEKLFF. In DNA form, the CDR3 reads TGTGCCACCAGCAGAGATCGAGGGAGTCCTGAAAAACTGTTTTTT.

The genes are TRBV15 and TRBJ2-5; D gene ambiguous. The CDR3 has 15 residues. V was cut by 0 bases and J by 5 bases, with 13 bases left in between. From germline, CDR1 is LNHNV and CDR2 YYDKDF (reference sequence). The CDR3 DNA is TGTGCCACCAGCAGAGATCCGGCCCTCGGGGAGACCCAGTACTTC. This sequence encodes CATSRDPALGETQYF.

This chain connects TRBV9 to TRBJ2-3, with D possibly being TRBD1 (5 bases). CDR1 is SGDLS and CDR2 is YYNGEE in the germline V gene. V lost 3 bases, J lost 1 base, and 15 bases lay in between. The CDR3 sequence is 16 residues long. The CDR3 coding sequence is TGTGCCAGCAGCGCAACTTCGGGCAGGGGCACAGATACGCAGTATTTT. Translating gives CASSATSGRGTDTQYF.